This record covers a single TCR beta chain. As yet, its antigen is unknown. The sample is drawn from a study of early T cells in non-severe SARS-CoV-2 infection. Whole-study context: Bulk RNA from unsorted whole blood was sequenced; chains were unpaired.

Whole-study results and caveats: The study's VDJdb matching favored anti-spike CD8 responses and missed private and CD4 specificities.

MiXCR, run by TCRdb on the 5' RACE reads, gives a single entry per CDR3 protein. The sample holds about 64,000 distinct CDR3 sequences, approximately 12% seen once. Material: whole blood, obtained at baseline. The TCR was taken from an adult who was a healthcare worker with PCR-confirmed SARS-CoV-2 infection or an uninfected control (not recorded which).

DNA for the CDR3: TGCAGCGTCAGGACAGGGGGGAGTTATGGCTACACCTTC. The encoded protein is CSVRTGGSYGYTF. The genes are TRBV29-1 and TRBJ1-2, with TRBD1 matching 10 bases. This CDR3 contains 13 residues. The germline V gene encodes CDR1 SQVTM and CDR2 ANQGSEA. V lost 6 bases and J lost 5; bases outside the gene matches: 6.